A single sample is the source of the 6 T cell receptor beta chains below, sequenced in a study of T-cell reconstitution after alpha-beta-depleted transplantation in children. The TCRbeta library incorporated unique molecular identifiers. Using its own MiXCR run on the PCR reads, TCRdb lists one record per CDR3 protein. The sample includes about 97,000 distinct CDR3 sequences, around 6% of them seen just once. The specimen was PBMCs, mostly from graft donor cells, collected 60 days after TCRalphabeta/CD19-depleted stem cell transplant. The receptors shown here come from a female patient between 2 and 15 years old who had a stem cell transplant for Fanconi anemia, so the T cells may come from the graft donor.

This clonotype occurred a few times. The gene calls are TRBV29-1 and TRBJ2-7; possibly TRBD2 for D (6 bases). This CDR3 has 14 residues. CDR1 is SQVTM, CDR2 ANQGSEA, per germline. V was cut by 7 bases and J by 9 bases, with 25 bases left in between. The CDR3, as DNA: TGCAGCGCTGGTCCTGGGGCCGAACTTAGCGGGCAGTACTTC. Encoded protein: CSAGPGAELSGQYF.

This clonotype was detected ten times or more. The chain is built from TRBV12-3 or TRBV12-4 and TRBJ2-3; 11 positions agree with TRBD2. CDR3 size: 15 residues. Losses at the gene ends were 6 bases for V and 6 bases for J; bases not matched to a gene: 8. The CDR3 spells CASRISGGASDTQYF. As DNA, the CDR3 is TGTGCCAGCAGGATTAGCGGGGGGGCTAGCGATACGCAGTATTTT.

This clonotype was detected many times. This rearrangement joins TRBV6-2 or TRBV6-3 to TRBJ2-3; a weak D match, TRBD2 (6 bases). This CDR3 contains 17 residues. Per germline, CDR1 MNHEY and CDR2 SVGEGT. V lost 2 bases and J 5 bases, leaving 20 bases between the germline ends. CDR3 sequence reads: CASSYAPKAGSQDTQYF. DNA for the CDR3: TGTGCCAGCAGTTACGCCCCGAAGGCGGGGAGCCAAGATACGCAGTATTTT.

This clonotype was counted ten times or more. The chain couples TRBV12-3 or TRBV12-4 to TRBJ2-1, with 8 bases fitting TRBD2. The V and J ends lost 6 bases and 4 bases, in that order; junction bases with no gene match: 8. The CDR3 sequence is 15 residues long. CDR3 nucleotide sequence: TGTGCCAGCAGCTCCGGGACTAGAACGTACAATGAGCAGTTCTTC. Its translation is CASSSGTRTYNEQFF.

This clonotype showed up many times. The CDR3 is CSAREQRLEAFF. The CDR3 bases are TGCAGTGCTAGAGAGCAGAGACTTGAAGCTTTCTTT. The rearrangement links TRBV20-1 to TRBJ1-1; D gene ambiguous. The CDR3 is 12 amino acids. Between the trimmed V and J ends, which lost 0 bases and 7 bases, there was a span of 9 bases. Per the germline V gene, CDR1 is DFQATT and CDR2 is SNEGSKA (reference sequence).

The chain links TRBV6-5 to TRBJ1-1; 10 bases line up with TRBD1. The CDR3 covers 16 residues. The trim removed 3 bases at V and 1 base at J, leaving 5 bases unmatched. The V gene's germline CDR1 is MNHEY and CDR2 SVGAGI. The CDR3 sequence is CASSYGTGATNTEAFF. DNA for the CDR3: TGTGCCAGCAGTTATGGGACAGGGGCGACGAACACTGAAGCTTTCTTT.